This T cell receptor beta chain was documented in a study of T-cell memory formation after mild COVID-19. Study-level points and caveats: Clones which contracted sat mainly in CM and EM if CD4+, and in EMRA if CD8+.

Only a few counts were recorded for this clonotype. Its antigen remains unknown. TCRdb reprocessed the 5' RACE reads via MiXCR and lists one record per CDR3 protein. The top ten clones hold around 13% of a sample with about 340,000 distinct CDR3 sequences, about 21% of them seen once. Germline CDR1 DFQATT, CDR2 SNEGSKA (reference sequence). CDR3 length equals 15 residues. Trimming left V 0 bases short and J 7 bases short, with 16 bases between. The TCR was taken from an adult woman who had mild COVID-19 (a few samples of this study predate the infection). Cell type and time point are not known. This sequence joins TRBV20-1 and TRBJ2-4, with D perhaps matching TRBD1 (5 bases). Sequencing was performed on PBMCs or a T cell subset sorted from them (not recorded which). The DNA of the CDR3 is TGCAGTGCTAGAGATATCGCAGGGTATTTGAACATTCAGTACTTC. Translated: CSARDIAGYLNIQYF.